These 8 T cell receptor beta chains came from one sample sequenced in a study of T cell responses to AZD1222 COVID-19 vaccine. Using immunoSEQ multiplex PCR, the repertoire was profiled, and TCRdb retains in-frame clones only, with some absent. Of about 130,000 clones in the sample, over 75% were seen once. The sequencing here drew on peripheral blood, taken 28 days after the second dose of the MenACWY control vaccine. These receptors were obtained from an adult who received the MenACWY meningococcal vaccine as a control.

This clone was detected a few times. The rearrangement links TRBV28 to TRBJ1-4; tentative D call: TRBD1 (6 bases). Trimming took 8 bases from V and 5 from J, leaving 15 bases between them. The CDR3 is 14 residues long. CDR1 and CDR2 (germline): MDHEN, SYDVKM. The CDR3 sequence: CASRGWGQNEKLFF. The CDR3, as DNA: TGTGCCAGCCGGGGCTGGGGACAAAATGAAAAACTGTTTTTT.

This clone was seen a handful of times. The chain combines TRBV19 with TRBJ2-2; D uncertain. Germline CDR1 is LNHDA and CDR2 is SQIVND (reference sequence). The CDR3 consists of 11 residues. V lost 6 bases and J 6 bases, leaving 5 bases between the germline ends. For the CDR3, the DNA is TGTGCCAGTAGGGGGTCCGGGGAGCTGTTTTTT. It translates to CASRGSGELFF.

This rearrangement joins TRBV9 to TRBJ1-4, with 9 positions matching TRBD1. The CDR3 is 16 amino acids. Unmatched junction bases numbered 5, after V lost 0 bases and J lost 5 bases. Germline V lookup: CDR1 SGDLS, CDR2 YYNGEE. The CDR3 here is CASSVGTGVPNEKLFF. CDR3 DNA sequence: TGTGCCAGCAGCGTAGGGACAGGGGTACCGAATGAAAAACTGTTTTTT.

The chain uses TRBV6-5 and TRBJ1-2; D is perhaps TRBD1 (5 bases). The CDR3 runs 14 residues. Germline lookup yields CDR1 MNHEY and CDR2 SVGAGI. Trimming stripped 5 bases from V and 4 bases from J, with 14 bases between. The CDR3 coding sequence is TGTGCCAGCAGTCCCGACAGTTCCTCCTATGGCTACACCTTC. Translated: CASSPDSSSYGYTF.

V usage is TRBV28 and J usage is TRBJ1-2; D is unresolved. CDR1 is MDHEN, CDR2 SYDVKM, per germline. Trimming took off 5 bases at V and 4 bases at J, with 17 bases between the two ends. The CDR3 spans 15 residues. The CDR3 here is CASSPTTGGSYGYTF. The CDR3 DNA is TGTGCCAGCAGTCCCACGACGGGAGGCTCCTATGGCTACACCTTC.

This chain joins TRBV19 and TRBJ1-5; weak D call: TRBD1 (6 bases). CDR1 and CDR2 from the germline V gene are LNHDA and SQIVND (reference sequence). The CDR3 covers 15 residues. Trimming took off 3 bases at V and 0 bases at J, with 9 bases between the two ends. CDR3 nucleotides: TGTGCCAGTAGTATCCCAGGGGTTAGCAATCAGCCCCAGCATTTT. Translation gives CASSIPGVSNQPQHF. Full variable domain (rest looked up from reference TRBV19 and TRBJ1-5): DGGITQSPKYLFRKEGQNVTLSCEQNLNHDAMYWYRQDPGQGLRLIYYSQIVNDFQKGDIAEGYSVSREKKESFPLTVTSAQKNPTAFYLCASSIPGVSNQPQHFGDGTRLSIL.

This clone turned up a few times. The chain carries TRBV4-3 and TRBJ2-1, with TRBD2 identical over 12 bases. In germline, CDR1 is LGHNA, CDR2 YSLEER. The CDR3 loop spans 20 amino acids. Losses at the gene ends were 0 bases for V and 1 base for J; bases not matched to a gene: 10. The CDR3 DNA follows: TGCGCCAGCAGCCAAGATCTCCCTAGCGGGAGGGCCAGTTCCTACAATGAGCAGTTCTTC. Its translation is CASSQDLPSGRASSYNEQFF.

The chain couples TRBV5-4 to TRBJ2-2; 8 bases agree with TRBD1. The germline gives CDR1 SGHNT, CDR2 YYREEE (reference sequence). The CDR3 extends over 16 amino acids. Unmatched junction bases numbered 8, after V lost 0 bases and J lost 7 bases. The CDR3 DNA sequence: TGTGCCAGCAGCTTGGAGATCGCAGGGGGCCACGGGGAGCTGTTTTTT. This sequence encodes CASSLEIAGGHGELFF. Combining the CDR3 with reference TRBV5-4 and TRBJ2-2 gives the whole variable domain ETGVTQSPTHLIKTRGQQVTLRCSSQSGHNTVSWYQQALGQGPQFIFQYYREEENGRGNFPPRFSGLQFPNYSSELNVNALELDDSALYLCASSLEIAGGHGELFFGEGSRLTVL.